This note documents a single T cell receptor beta chain sequence. The CDR3 does not close with the conserved phenylalanine or tryptophan, likely indicating a read error. Via MiXCR, TCRdb re-called the 5' RACE reads, giving one row per CDR3 protein. This sample has roughly 1,500,000 distinct CDR3 sequences, with around a third found just once. This record belongs to a study of identical twins. V lost 0 bases and J lost 4; bases outside the gene matches: 0. Germline V gene sequence: CDR1 SGDLS, CDR2 YYNGEE. This CDR3 has 13 residues. The specimen sequenced was cord blood. This chain connects TRBV9 to TRBJ1-2; 7 bases agree with TRBD1. The sequence came from a newborn girl in good health. The CDR3 region has the DNA TGTGCCAGCAGCGTAGACAGGGGCTATGGCTACACCTTA. Amino acids: CASSVDRGYGYTL.